This TCR beta chain originates from a study of response to subunit inactivated influenza vaccine. Study-level findings and limits: Authors suggested each seasonal influenza vaccination recruits few new T cells.

This clonotype was counted between two and nine times. Its matching antigen is unknown. TCRdb re-called the RT-PCR reads with MiXCR, one entry per CDR3 protein. The repertoire holds about 540,000 distinct CDR3 sequences, around 25% seen once, with 2.5% to 3.5% in the top ten. This same sample was also part of a study on T cells expressing NK-cell markers. That work contributes: TCR beta cDNA was generated via 5'RACE template switching incorporating UMIs. Expanded clones of NKG2C+ T cells had an unclear HCMV specificity.

The origin of this receptor is a man aged 50 to 60 who received an inactivated influenza vaccine. Sequencing used CD4+ T cells sorted from PBMCs, obtained about 13 days after vaccination.

CDR3 amino acids: CASSVVMTDTQYF. The CDR3 region has the DNA TGTGCCAGCAGCGTAGTGATGACAGATACGCAGTATTTT. J is TRBJ2-3 and V is TRBV9; no reliable D call. The CDR3 spans 13 residues. The V gene lost 0 bases and the J gene lost 3 bases, with 5 bases spanning the gap. Germline V gives CDR1 SGDLS, CDR2 YYNGEE. The full variable domain, in which reference TRBV9 and TRBJ2-3 provide the parts outside the CDR3, is DSGVTQTPKHLITATGQRVTLRCSPRSGDLSVYWYQQSLDQGLQFLIQYYNGEERAKGNILERFSAQQFPDLHSELNLSSLELGDSALYFCASSVVMTDTQYFGPGTRLTVL.